Below, one T cell receptor beta chain is given with its context. This specimen comes from a study of blood T cell repertoires in COVID-19. Overall study context: Samples taken during acute and convalescent COVID-19 were collected in the United States, Italy and Spain. The cDNA or gDNA used as material had been derived from T cells, B-cell-depleted T cells, or PBMCs.

CDR3 length: 14 residues. The V and J ends lost 5 bases and 5 bases, in that order; junction bases with no gene match: 4. Germline V gene data show CDR1 as MNHEY and CDR2 as SMNVEV (reference sequence). Original processing notes: Amplified reference gene primers provided the basis for estimating nucleated cell counts. The protocol was immunoSEQ multiplex PCR, while the TCRdb copy is restricted to in-frame clones and leaves out a portion. Clone size and the V and J calls come from that table; the DNA yielded D and trimming. The sample shows some 390,000 clones, around 86% of them seen only once. This sequence originates from a human donor in a cohort sampled during active COVID-19. This chain connects TRBV27 to TRBJ1-2; 11 bases fit TRBD1. Sequenced: peripheral blood. CDR3: CASSPRDRGYGYTF. The CDR3 DNA sequence: TGTGCCAGCAGTCCCCGGGACAGGGGGTATGGCTACACCTTC.